The next 24 T cell receptor beta chains were all read from a single sample in a study of T cell clonotyping in hematopoietic cell transplantation. Only in-frame clones appear in the TCRdb table, and some are missing; sequencing was by immunoSEQ multiplex PCR. The table has roughly 10,000 clones, about 80% seen once; the top ten hold around 49%. The input for sequencing was PBMCs, taken at the time of graft-versus-host disease after allogeneic stem cell transplant. The receptors shown here come from a male patient between 60 and 69 years old who had an allogeneic stem cell transplant from an unrelated donor, so the T cells may come from the graft donor. Some clones in this sample may be carry-over from other donors' samples.

The chain joins TRBV7-2 to TRBJ2-7, with D perhaps matching TRBD2 (7 bases). The CDR3 totals 16 residues. Germline assignment: CDR1 SGHTA and CDR2 FQGNSA. Trimming took off 2 bases at V and 0 bases at J, with 14 bases between the two ends. DNA for the CDR3: TGTGCCAGCAGCTTAAAGAAAGGGGGGGACTCCTACGAGCAGTACTTC. Translating it yields CASSLKKGGDSYEQYF.

The chain recombines TRBV2 with TRBJ1-2; D not certain. Germline assignment: CDR1 SNHLY and CDR2 FYNNEI. The CDR3 extends over 13 amino acids. Trimming removed 2 bases from V and 6 bases from J, with 10 bases in between. The CDR3 loop reads CASSERVVDGYTF. CDR3 coding DNA: TGTGCCAGCAGTGAAAGGGTTGTTGATGGCTACACCTTC.

The chain employs TRBV2 and TRBJ2-7, with D possibly being TRBD1 (5 bases). From germline, CDR1 is SNHLY and CDR2 FYNNEI. The CDR3 sequence is 14 residues long. The V and J ends lost 4 bases and 1 base respectively, with 11 bases between them. The CDR3 protein is CASSGSDKSYEQYF. The CDR3 DNA reads TGTGCCAGCAGTGGATCGGACAAATCCTACGAGCAGTACTTC.

Written as DNA, the CDR3 is TGTGCCAGCAGCAGGGACAACTACGAGCAGTACTTC. Translating gives CASSRDNYEQYF. This sequence joins TRBV6-6 and TRBJ2-7, with a weak D call TRBD1 (6 bases). V lost 6 bases, J lost 3 bases, and 9 bases lay in between. This CDR3 has 12 residues. Germline CDR1 reads MNHNY; CDR2 reads SVGAGI (reference sequence).

This clone was picked up a small number of times. This chain links TRBV7-2 with TRBJ2-3, with D possibly being TRBD2 (6 bases). Germline CDR1 SGHTA, CDR2 FQGNSA. This CDR3 contains 17 residues. V was trimmed by 1 base and J by 0 bases, leaving 14 bases between them. CDR3 in DNA: TGTGCCAGCAGCTTAGACGCGGCTAGCGCGAGCACAGATACGCAGTATTTT. Translated: CASSLDAASASTDTQYF.

CDR3 sequence reads: CASSQGGTEAFF. The CDR3, as DNA: TGTGCCAGCAGCCAAGGGGGGACTGAAGCTTTCTTT. The chain has TRBV7-9 and TRBJ1-1; a possible D gene is TRBD1 (6 bases). The V gene lost 5 bases and the J gene lost 5 bases, with 9 bases spanning the gap. The length of the CDR3 is 12 residues. Germline lookup yields CDR1 SEHNR and CDR2 FQNEAQ (reference sequence).

This clone was found once. V and J are TRBV5-1 and TRBJ1-3, with D unclear. The CDR3 totals 12 residues. CDR1 is SGHRS and CDR2 is YFSETQ in the germline V gene. V gave up 0 bases and J gave up 4 bases, with 2 bases separating them. The CDR3 DNA reads TGCGCCAGCAGCTTGGAAGGAAACACCATATATTTT. Translated: CASSLEGNTIYF. Combining the CDR3 with reference TRBV5-1 and TRBJ1-3 gives the whole variable domain KAGVTQTPRYLIKTRGQQVTLSCSPISGHRSVSWYQQTPGQGLQFLFEYFSETQRNKGNFPGRFSGRQFSNSRSEMNVSTLELGDSALYLCASSLEGNTIYFGEGSWLTVV.

This clone was detected only a few times. This chain links TRBV5-4 with TRBJ1-2; D not resolved. Trimming left V 0 bases short and J 0 bases short, with 9 bases between. The length of the CDR3 is 15 residues. Per the germline V gene, CDR1 is SGHNT and CDR2 is YYREEE (reference sequence). CDR3: CASSLVGKANYGYTF. The DNA for the CDR3 is TGTGCCAGCAGCTTGGTAGGGAAAGCTAACTATGGCTACACCTTC.

This clone was observed once. This chain links TRBV7-2 with TRBJ1-2; D not certain. This CDR3 comprises 13 residues. V lost 10 bases, J lost 5 bases, and 17 bases lay in between. Per the germline V gene, CDR1 is SGHTA and CDR2 is FQGNSA. The CDR3 is CATRRAMTYGYTF. CDR3 nucleotide sequence: TGTGCCACCCGTCGAGCTATGACTTATGGCTACACCTTC.

The chain carries TRBV29-1 and TRBJ1-3; D is undetermined. The CDR3 is made up of 12 amino acids. The germline V gene has CDR1 SQVTM and CDR2 ANQGSEA. V lost 7 bases and J lost 2, with 9 bases in between. This CDR3 is CSAKYAGNTIYF. The CDR3 coding sequence is TGCAGCGCCAAGTATGCTGGAAACACCATATATTTT.

V and J are TRBV4-3 and TRBJ1-1; 8 bases are a match to TRBD1. After removal of 4 bases from V and 2 bases from J, the junction contained 3 bases not matched to a gene. The germline CDR1 and CDR2 sequences are LGHNA and YSLEER. There are 14 residues in the CDR3. The CDR3 spells CASSPQGANTEAFF. The CDR3 DNA sequence: TGCGCCAGCAGCCCCCAGGGGGCAAACACTGAAGCTTTCTTT.

The chain is built from TRBV5-6 and TRBJ2-7, with D tentatively TRBD1 or TRBD2 (5 bases each). V gave up 3 bases and J gave up 2 bases, with 15 bases separating them. Germline CDR1 reads SGHDT; CDR2 reads YYEEEE. The CDR3 contains 15 residues. This CDR3 reads CASSSGTVGAYEQYF. Here the CDR3 DNA reads TGTGCCAGCAGCTCCGGGACGGTGGGGGCCTACGAGCAGTACTTC.

This clone has just a few counts. V gene TRBV5-6 combines with J gene TRBJ2-7; D is perhaps TRBD1 (5 bases). From germline, CDR1 is SGHDT and CDR2 YYEEEE. V dropped 5 bases and J dropped 2 bases, with 14 bases sitting between them. The CDR3 spans 14 residues. CDR3 nucleotides: TGTGCCAGCAGGATAAAGGGGCTAACCTACGAGCAGTACTTC. Amino acid sequence: CASRIKGLTYEQYF.

V gene TRBV6-5 combines with J gene TRBJ1-1, with D maybe TRBD1 (6 bases). Germline values: CDR1 MNHEY, CDR2 SVGAGI. The CDR3 totals 13 residues. V dropped 4 bases and J dropped 2 bases, with 8 bases sitting between them. The DNA of the CDR3 is TGTGCCAGCAGTTGGACAGACAACACTGAAGCTTTCTTT. This gives the protein CASSWTDNTEAFF.

The gene calls are TRBV7-3 and TRBJ2-2; 7 bases match TRBD2. The CDR3 extends over 15 amino acids. The V segment lost 3 bases and the J segment 6 bases; nucleotides outside the gene matches: 7. CDR1 SGHTA and CDR2 FQGTGA come from the germline V gene. The CDR3, as DNA: TGTGCCAGCAGCTTTCGGGGGGTAAAGTCCGGGGAGCTGTTTTTT. This translates into CASSFRGVKSGELFF.

The chain couples TRBV19 to TRBJ1-6; D uncertain. The CDR3 contains 14 residues. The V gene's germline CDR1 is LNHDA and CDR2 SQIVND (reference sequence). V lost 5 bases and J lost 10, with 15 bases in between. CDR3 amino acids: CASSVELTRSPLHF. The CDR3 DNA sequence: TGTGCCAGTAGTGTCGAACTAACGAGGTCACCCCTCCACTTT.

CDR3 in DNA: TGTGCCAGCAGAAAAGAGGGGGGCTATGGAAACACCATATATTTT. It codes for CASRKEGGYGNTIYF. V usage is TRBV6-1 and J usage is TRBJ1-3, with D perhaps matching TRBD1 (6 bases). Trimming took 6 bases from V and 3 from J, leaving 15 bases between them. The CDR3 runs to 15 residues. CDR1 is MNHNS, CDR2 SASEGT, per germline.

The CDR3 DNA is TGTGCCAGCAGCTCCCGAGTAGCGGGGGTTGGCGGGGAGCTGTTTTTT. Its protein is CASSSRVAGVGGELFF. The chain recombines TRBV11-3 with TRBJ2-2; 9 nucleotides align to TRBD2. J was trimmed by 7 bases and V by 4 bases; bases with no gene match: 10. This CDR3 spans 16 amino acids. Germline CDR1 and CDR2: SGHNT and YENEEA.

This rearrangement joins TRBV7-9 to TRBJ2-1; D is perhaps TRBD1 or TRBD2 (5 bases each). Trimming took 3 bases from V and 10 from J, leaving 13 bases between them. CDR3 length: 13 residues. CDR1 and CDR2 from the germline V gene are SEHNR and FQNEAQ (reference sequence). Here the CDR3 reads CASSFSRGPEQFF. In DNA form, the CDR3 reads TGTGCCAGCAGCTTCTCGAGGGGACCCGAGCAGTTCTTC.

This sequence joins TRBV7-2 and TRBJ1-6; no clear D gene. This CDR3 is 15 amino acids long. Trimming left V 1 base short and J 8 bases short, with 12 bases between. Germline-derived CDR1 and CDR2 are SGHTA and FQGNSA. The CDR3 coding sequence is TGTGCCAGCAGCTTAGAGGGAGGTTGGGATTCACCCCTCCACTTT. This encodes CASSLEGGWDSPLHF.

CDR3 sequence reads: CASKDDKQPYNEQFF. In DNA form, the CDR3 reads TGTGCCAGCAAGGACGACAAACAGCCTTACAATGAGCAGTTCTTC. This sequence joins TRBV5-6 and TRBJ2-1; D gene ambiguous. CDR3 length equals 15 residues. Trimming removed 6 bases at V and 4 bases at J, with 17 bases between. Germline CDR1 reads SGHDT; CDR2 reads YYEEEE.

This clone was recorded once. The chain links TRBV5-6 to TRBJ2-1; weak D call: TRBD2 (6 bases). Looked up from germline, CDR1 is SGHDT and CDR2 is YYEEEE. Trimming pared 1 base from V and 7 bases from J, leaving 18 bases between. The CDR3 is made up of 16 amino acids. In DNA form, the CDR3 reads TGTGCCAGCAGCTTGATCCTAGGCTCCGGAGGGAATGAGCAGTTCTTC. Amino acids: CASSLILGSGGNEQFF. Variable domain in full (rest from reference TRBV5-6 and TRBJ2-1): DAGVTQSPTHLIKTRGQQVTLRCSPKSGHDTVSWYQQALGQGPQFIFQYYEEEERQRGNFPDRFSGHQFPNYSSELNVNALLLGDSALYLCASSLILGSGGNEQFFGPGTRLTVL.

There are a few counts of this clone. The V gene is TRBV27, the J gene TRBJ1-2; D remains ambiguous. The CDR3 sequence is 15 residues long. Deletions cut 1 base from V and 6 bases from J, with 15 bases between. Germline V CDR1 and CDR2: MNHEY, SMNVEV (reference sequence). This CDR3 reads CASSLYGGGRDGYTF. CDR3 DNA: TGTGCCAGCAGTTTATATGGTGGAGGGAGGGATGGCTACACCTTC.

J is TRBJ2-1 and V is TRBV4-1; 10 bases match TRBD2. CDR1 MGHRA and CDR2 YSYEKL come from the germline V gene. This CDR3 contains 15 residues. Unmatched junction bases numbered 4, after V lost 3 bases and J lost 5 bases. CDR3: CASSHPLAGDNEQFF. As DNA, the CDR3 is TGCGCCAGCAGCCACCCCCTAGCGGGGGACAATGAGCAGTTCTTC.